Listed here is a single T cell receptor beta chain. This clone's antigen is unknown. Within one base of it there is no much larger clone, and no base qualities were kept. CDR1 and CDR2 were assigned from the germline V gene (reference sequence) as MNHEY and SMNVEV. V lost 7 bases and J lost 3 bases; the stretch between them is 18 bases long. The CDR3 spans 15 residues, from the cysteine through the phenylalanine. Only the CDR3 region is kept as DNA, spanning 45 bases read in frame from base 1. CD8 naive samples consisted of CD45RO-negative cells that were positively selected for CCR7, yielding a CD45RA+CCR7+ population without TemRA cells. The donors were healthy, HIV-negative adults who had no recently reported acute infections or vaccinations. Only Caucasian adults living in Nashville, Tennessee, USA were represented among the donors. After blood collection by leukapheresis, PBMCs were isolated using Ficoll-Histopaque density gradient centrifugation and then cryopreserved in the vapor phase of liquid nitrogen. Analytical flow cytometry was used to check the purity and quantity of every magnetically sorted T cell population. Genomic DNA was isolated from each sorted fraction and quantified by UV absorbance on a Nanodrop 2000c.

The data belong to a study of shared clonotypes between healthy human individuals (dated by TCRdb to 2019 to 2021). About the investigation overall: The cohort comprised a couple of women and a few men aged 18 to 49 years. Different laboratories and diverse techniques were used to prepare libraries and sequence TCR repertoires, to increase sequencing depth and limit assay-specific biases. Between about 0.94 and 10 billion PBMCs per donor were obtained by leukapheresis. To estimate repertoire size and how much clonotypes are shared between individuals, the study performed deep sequencing of blood TCR repertoires from 4 to 6 healthy adults. For each donor, three plates each were used for CD4 naive and CD4 memory, two plates were used for CD8 naive, and one plate was used for CD8 memory.

What the authors observed across the whole study: Across several donors, approximately 4.6% of naive CD4, approximately 3.5% of naive CD8, about 2.3% of memory CD4, and 0.3% to 0.45% of memory CD8 clonotypes were shared. Even with the large sequencing depth, rarefaction of the sorted-subset datasets indicated that sequencing was incomplete. Sampling was restricted to blood, and TCR repertoires in tissue are likely to differ from TCR repertoires in blood. Based on pairwise subsampling, the degree of clonotype sharing among donors was expected to be affected by sequencing depth. The small number of donors limited the genetic and exposure-history diversity represented. Estimated clonotype richness was generally larger for naive than for memory subsets. Higher generation probabilities were observed for clonotypes shared by all four sorted-subset donors than for non-shared clonotypes.

Using the deep immunoSEQ assay, multiplex PCR amplified TCR CDR3 regions from genomic DNA. For each cell subset, the extracted genomic DNA was distributed evenly across all wells of several immunoSEQ 96-well plates, and each plate served as one replicate. For sorted subsets, around 200 ng genomic DNA, equal to 30,000 or so T cell genomes, was loaded into each replicate PCR. Purified libraries were measured with a Qubit 3.0 fluorometer, size-checked on a Bioanalyzer 2100, and measured again with the KAPA Library Quantification kit. A separate single-read 150-cycle Illumina NextSeq 550 flow cell was used to sequence each immunoSEQ 96-well plate. Per the source publication's procedure: Because the immunoSEQ output held only junctional sequences and lacked quality scores, the filtering could not match the filtering applied to full-length reads. To assign V/J genes and CDR3, sequences were annotated against IMGT germline references using PyIR, a Python wrapper for IgBLAST v1.9. Reads were filtered out if the reads had weak V/J assignments (E-value above 1e-6), no CDR3, stop codons, out-of-frame junctions, or ambiguous translated residues. A V3J clonotype was defined by an identical inferred V gene, J gene, and CDR3 amino acid sequence. To compute the percentage overlap between repertoires, the number of shared unique clonotypes was divided by the size of the smaller repertoire. RTK rarefaction, the Chao1 estimator, and Recon v2.1 estimates of unobserved clonotypes were used to assess repertoire richness. For all TCRbeta clonotypes obtained by the gDNA method from a few donors, generation probabilities were computed with OLGA. Entries here come from immuneACCESS through TCRdb and include only in-frame sequences with V and J called. Some clones fail to appear in such tables; in the studies checked, an unresolved V gene covers under half of the shortfall, and the cause of the remainder is unknown. That table is the source of V, J and clone size, and D and trimming were worked out from the DNA. Across this sample there are roughly 1,800,000 clones, with about 95% seen only once. The ten largest clones take up under 1.5% of the sample.

The sequenced material came from naive CD8+ T cells sorted from blood. Sample cell subset or site, as interpreted from the label and publication: CD45RA+CCR7+. This receptor chain uses TRBV27 and TRBJ1-2; the D region possibly corresponds to TRBD1 (6 bases align). This clonotype originated in a man aged 18 to 29 in good health. The CDR3: CASKIRGGVDYGYTF. The sequence in DNA is TGTGCCAGCAAAATCAGGGGAGGGGTAGACTATGGCTACACCTTC.